This T cell receptor (beta chain) was observed in a study of cytomegalovirus exposure and HLA in healthy donors (dated by TCRdb to the late 2010s). Concerning the study at large: An earlier analysis of approximately 640 of the donors reported approximately 300 Gb of sequence data and roughly 110 million unique TCR beta sequences from some 180 million T cells. Both class I and class II loci were covered by HLA typing, at four-digit resolution. Rather than drawing on any new phenotypic data, the later analysis identified candidate immune exposures from TCR beta sequences and the way those sequences occurred across donors. On average, 235,054 unique TCR beta nucleotide sequences were sequenced per donor among fewer than 500 genotyped donors of the cohort, with 15% to 20% of those sequences being non-productive. The aim of the study was to test whether cataloging public T cell receptors could identify signatures of past pathogen exposure. The number of typed donors differed by locus: about 620-640 for A, B, C, DRB1 and DQB1; approximately 520 for DQA1; around 610 for DPA1; and about 470 for DPB1. Alongside the repertoire data, information on donor age, sex, ethnicity and CMV serostatus was compiled. Roughly 300 gigabases of sequencing data and around 80 million unique TCR sequences made up an early release that covered 640 HLA-typed donors. The study profiled the T cell repertoires of around 700 subjects by immunosequencing and related them to cytomegalovirus serostatus. In a later analysis, previously published TCR beta repertoires from more than 500 donors were re-analyzed and high-resolution HLA genotyping was added so that TCR occurrence patterns could be studied. A later genetic analysis took genome-wide SNP genotypes for about three fifths of the 666 donors and used that subset as a discovery cohort. Besides the first cohort of 666 subjects, a separate validation cohort made up of over 100 different subjects was used. To decide whether each TCR beta V gene segment behaved as functional or pseudogenic, an earlier analysis of some 540 of the donors relied on high-throughput TCR beta sequencing. Among the roughly 410 genotyped donors, around 81% belonged to the genetic ancestry cluster associated with self-reported Caucasian donors. To predict cytomegalovirus infection status, the study brought together high-throughput TCR immunosequencing, statistical association of individual TCRs with disease status, and machine learning. Every repertoire in the discovery cohort had been generated on one and the same sequencing platform. About 5 DR-DQ haplotypes were handled as single units for association and clustering, since linkage in the cohort was strong.

The cohort comprised approximately 700 healthy bone marrow donors. All cohort members were sampled while nominally healthy, although unrecorded immune exposures were likely present. The donor tested CMV seronegative, placing the donor among the 300 to 450 seronegative members of the cohort. Every donor gave a peripheral blood sample, and the peripheral blood mononuclear cells from that sample were used for TCR beta sequencing. The Qiagen DNeasy Blood Extraction Kit was used to extract genomic DNA from the blood cell samples. In the case of this clone: Its antigen remains undetermined. No base qualities exist here, and no much larger clone lies one base off it.

The paper's findings and limits, for the study overall: A group of highly shared sequence variants was considered likely to be a technical artifact of the sequencing pipeline. An earlier analysis of some 560 of the donors showed that most TCR beta V segments appeared in productive rearrangements either about 90% or about 30% of the time, which broadly matched IMGT annotations. In a later analysis, HLA-associated TCR beta chains showed more clonal expansion and lower generation probabilities than non-associated chains that were equally common. Over 15 rarely observed V segments, including chromosome 9 orphons, were excluded from the earlier analysis of approximately 500 of the donors because counts were too low. In both the original and validation cohorts, the classifier was reported to diagnose cytomegalovirus status with high specificity and sensitivity. A later analysis associated 17,000 or so TCR beta sequences with specific HLA alleles at a false discovery rate of 0.05. In a later genetic analysis, fewer N-insertions in productive TCRs were reported among donors in an Asian-associated ancestry cluster than the roughly 640-donor mean. Presence/absence analyses assumed roughly uniform sequencing depth across donors, an assumption that may not hold. Because HLA typing was missing for some donors at each locus, association tests included only the typed subset. A later analysis found that TCR association rates varied across HLA loci, with DRB1 alleles showing the most associated TCRs and HLA-C alleles the fewest. It was suggested by the authors that the approach could potentially be generalized to other disease states and immunological phenotypes. Linkage disequilibrium might explain the correlated functional status among segregating V segments, but an unknown experimental factor could not be ruled out. Most TCR sequences were seen in very few donors, while some public TCRs were found in many individuals. Assigning TCR associations to individual alleles was difficult when HLA alleles, especially DR and DQ, strongly co-occurred. The study gave a list of over 150 TCR beta chains associated with cytomegalovirus. In this cohort, only TCR beta chains were sequenced, and detectable features were limited by the absence of alpha or paired-chain data. Immune exposure information for the cohort was limited to CMV serostatus. A later genetic analysis associated a missense DCLRE1C variant with V-gene and J-gene trimming of TCR beta chains, and an independent cohort replicated the association. A further reported finding was that TCR beta sequences accurately predicted the HLA-A and HLA-B alleles for most subjects in the first cohort. In vitro tests confirmed that a few of the cytomegalovirus-associated TCR beta chains recognize cytomegalovirus antigens. Most CMV-associated TCR beta chains appeared to be HLA-restricted in a later analysis, and the HLA associations seemed to be driven largely by CMV exposure. In a later analysis, several top co-occurrence clusters were reported to appear linked to parvovirus B19, influenza, CMV and Epstein-Barr virus.

Receptor libraries were prepared by the immunoSEQ multiplex PCR assay. For the multiplex PCR, a mixture combining 60 forward primers for TCR Vbeta segments and 13 reverse primers for TCR Jbeta segments was used. A multiplex PCR assay on genomic DNA amplified the CDR3 region of rearranged TCR beta genes. The amplified TCR beta libraries were sequenced on the Illumina HiSeq System as 87-base-pair reads. As for the original processing: A later analysis tallied roughly 76 million unique TCR beta chains across the 666 repertoires, and about 12 million of those chains were shared by two or more donors. A nearest-neighbor algorithm error-corrected the raw reads and collapsed the reads into unique sequences, merging closely related sequences to remove PCR and sequencing errors. To assign V, D and J gene segments, CDR3 sequences were aligned to IMGT reference sequences. For a sequence to be retained, a match of at least six nucleotides to both a V gene segment and a J gene segment was required. Rearrangements were called productive when the CDR3 lacked stop codons and stayed in frame with V and J; all others were non-productive. Following IMGT convention, CDR3 was defined as the stretch from the second conserved V-encoded cysteine up to the conserved J-encoded phenylalanine. In an earlier analysis of around 600 of the donors, sequences lacking an unambiguous match to a single V gene segment were excluded. An earlier analysis of 587 of the donors classified V segments as functional when productive rearrangements were above 56.7% and as segregating when the standard deviation between donors was above 5%. A statistical classification framework was developed to diagnose cytomegalovirus status using the catalog of TCR beta chain sequences. In a later analysis, TCR nucleotide sequences were compared against IMGT/GENE-DB human TR gene sequences so that V and J genes could be assigned. A later analysis assigned CDR3 sequences and most-parsimonious VDJ recombination scenarios with the TCRdist pipeline. In a later analysis, each TCR beta chain was defined by its CDR3 amino acid sequence together with its V-gene family, and reads without a unique V-gene family were excluded. As a way to deal with suspected cross-contamination and a sequencing artifact, a later analysis dropped roughly 600 nucleotide sequences that were highly shared and had low generation probability. In a later analysis, a clonal expansion index was calculated for each public chain from normalized within-repertoire ranks of inferred template counts. In a later analysis, generation probabilities were computed using a VDJ recombination model fitted to out-of-frame rearrangements, and the results were checked against IGoR. In a later analysis, TCR-TCR, TCR-HLA and TCR-CMV co-occurrence was scored with hypergeometric tests, and a repertoire-size bias correction was applied to TCR pairs. To estimate false discovery rates, a later analysis permuted the HLA or CMV assignments 20 times. A later analysis grouped co-occurring TCRs with DBSCAN, adding TCRdist sequence similarity when clustering within HLA-allele-positive subsets. Repertoires with fewer than 30,000 or more than 120,000 public chains, plus five repertoires with anomalous nucleotide sharing, were excluded from co-occurrence clustering. TCRdb holds this immuneACCESS table with in-frame rearrangements only. Some clones are missing; in checked studies, unresolved V genes explain under half, and the rest has no known cause. The DNA gave D and trimming, while V, J and clone size come from that table. This sample is represented by about 250,000 clones; about 77% of them were singletons. Under 0.6% of the sample rests with the top ten.

Material: PBMCs. The TCR was taken from a boy between 5 and 17 years old in good health and CMV-seronegative.

The CDR3 reads as follows: CASRPPVRNEQFF. The nucleotide sequence reads as follows: TGTGCCAGCAGACCCCCAGTCCGCAATGAGCAGTTCTTC. The V gene is TRBV5-5 and the J gene is TRBJ2-1; the D gene lacks a confident call. The CDR3 covers 13 residues, taking in both the cysteine and the phenylalanine. The kept DNA is CDR3 alone, 39 bases in frame from the first base. CDR1 is given as SGHKS and CDR2 as YYEKEE, both from the germline V gene (reference sequence). V lost 5 bases and J lost 6 bases; the stretch between them is 12 bases long.